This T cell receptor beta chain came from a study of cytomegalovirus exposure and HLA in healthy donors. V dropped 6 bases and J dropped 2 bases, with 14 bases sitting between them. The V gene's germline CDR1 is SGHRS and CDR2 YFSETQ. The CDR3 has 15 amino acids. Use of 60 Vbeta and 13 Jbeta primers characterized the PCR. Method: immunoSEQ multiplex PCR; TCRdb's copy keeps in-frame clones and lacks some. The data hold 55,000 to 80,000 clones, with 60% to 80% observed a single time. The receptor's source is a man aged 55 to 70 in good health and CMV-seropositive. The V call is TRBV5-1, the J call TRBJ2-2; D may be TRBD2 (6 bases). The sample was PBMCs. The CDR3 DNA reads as TGCGCCAGCACCTCGGGACTTATCAACACCGGGGAGCTGTTTTTT. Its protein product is CASTSGLINTGELFF.